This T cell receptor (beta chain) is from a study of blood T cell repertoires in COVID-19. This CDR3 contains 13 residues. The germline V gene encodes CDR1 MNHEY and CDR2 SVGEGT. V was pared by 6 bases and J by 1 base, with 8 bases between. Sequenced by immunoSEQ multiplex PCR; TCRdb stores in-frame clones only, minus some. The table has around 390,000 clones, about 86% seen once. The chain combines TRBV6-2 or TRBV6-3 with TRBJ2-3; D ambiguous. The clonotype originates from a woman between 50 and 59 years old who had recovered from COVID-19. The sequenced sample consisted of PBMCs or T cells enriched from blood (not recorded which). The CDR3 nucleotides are TGTGCCAGCAGCCAGACACGCACAGATACGCAGTATTTT. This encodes CASSQTRTDTQYF.